This record concerns one TCR beta chain sequence. Trimming stripped 0 bases from V and 0 bases from J, with 7 bases between. Germline lookup yields CDR1 SGHRS and CDR2 YFSETQ. The CDR3 has 15 residues. The data were taken from a study of blood T cell repertoires in COVID-19. Clones were read by immunoSEQ multiplex PCR, and TCRdb kept only the in-frame ones, dropping some. The sample holds roughly 220,000 clones, about 85% seen once. The TCR was taken from a man aged 25-45 years with active or convalescent COVID-19. The sequencing input was peripheral blood. This chain uses TRBV5-1 with TRBJ1-3; the D gene is possibly TRBD1 (5 bases). CDR3: CASSLVTASGNTIYF. CDR3 coding DNA: TGCGCCAGCAGCTTGGTGACAGCCTCTGGAAACACCATATATTTT. Variable domain in full (rest from reference TRBV5-1 and TRBJ1-3): KAGVTQTPRYLIKTRGQQVTLSCSPISGHRSVSWYQQTPGQGLQFLFEYFSETQRNKGNFPGRFSGRQFSNSRSEMNVSTLELGDSALYLCASSLVTASGNTIYFGEGSWLTVV.